This TCR beta chain was recovered during a study of T cell responses to AZD1222 COVID-19 vaccine. Using immunoSEQ multiplex PCR, the repertoire was profiled, and TCRdb retains in-frame clones only, with some absent. This table has 70,000 or so clones, over 75% appearing once. Broader study findings: None of the repertoires were sampled until the peak T cell response had passed.

The CDR3 is made up of 12 amino acids. V lost 3 bases, J lost 4 bases, and 6 bases lay in between. Germline CDR1 reads SGHAT; CDR2 reads FQNNGV. To note about this clone: The antigen remains undetermined.

The TCR comes from an adult in good health. This chain joins TRBV11-2 and TRBJ1-2, with D unresolved. This sample comprised peripheral blood, obtained on day 0 of AZD1222 vaccination. The CDR3 sequence: CASSLTLYGYTF. The DNA for the CDR3 is TGTGCCAGCAGCTTGACACTCTATGGCTACACCTTC.